This is a list of T cell receptor beta chains from one sample in a study of identifying expanded T cells in peripheral blood. Assay: immunoSEQ multiplex PCR; the TCRdb copy retains only in-frame clones and omits some. The sample has roughly 63,000 clones; about four fifths are singletons. Input material: blood. These receptors came from a person aged 18 to 75 in good health. Both conserved end residues are part of each CDR3. The D gene is left open where the match is weak.

J: TRBJ2-1
D: NA
V: TRBV6-6
CDR3: CASSMGENNEQFF

J: TRBJ1-5
D: NA
V: TRBV6-5
CDR3: CASESRAQHF

J: TRBJ1-5
D: NA
V: TRBV6-1
CDR3: CASTAGATQPQHF

J: TRBJ2-2
D: NA
V: TRBV4-2
CDR3: CASSQRTANTGELFF

J: TRBJ2-7
D: TRBD1
V: TRBV7-2
CDR3: CASSQGQGGSVYEQYF

J: TRBJ2-7
D: TRBD1
V: TRBV7-9
CDR3: CASQIPGTGKDEQYF

J: TRBJ1-1
D: NA
V: TRBV7-9
CDR3: CASSLDADRNKDTEAFF

J: TRBJ2-1
D: NA
V: TRBV15
CDR3: CATSRDRYEQFF

J: TRBJ2-2
D: NA
V: TRBV7-2
CDR3: CASSSPGLANTGELFF

J: TRBJ1-1
D: NA
V: TRBV14
CDR3: CASSPLGGNTEAFF

J: TRBJ1-1
D: NA
V: TRBV5-1
CDR3: CASSLASGANTEAFF

J: TRBJ2-7
D: NA
V: TRBV6-1
CDR3: CASSVGGGSSYEQYF

J: TRBJ2-3
D: NA
V: TRBV5-1
CDR3: CASSLQGHTDTQYF

J: TRBJ2-4
D: NA
V: TRBV15
CDR3: CATSSDRIRYF

J: TRBJ2-1
D: TRBD2
V: TRBV2
CDR3: CASSRASGSNEQFF

J: TRBJ2-5
D: NA
V: TRBV5-4
CDR3: CASSLIREETQYF

J: TRBJ2-6
D: NA
V: TRBV4-2
CDR3: CASSQGGSSGANVLTF

J: TRBJ2-5
D: NA
V: TRBV29-1
CDR3: CSVVPVVGWYQETQYF

J: TRBJ1-2
D: NA
V: TRBV5-5
CDR3: CASSLEGPGWGYTF

J: TRBJ1-1
D: NA
V: TRBV30
CDR3: CAWSPGRRNTEAFF

J: TRBJ2-2
D: TRBD1
V: TRBV11-1
CDR3: CASRKDRGYTGELFF

J: TRBJ1-3
D: NA
V: TRBV5-1
CDR3: CASATISGNTIYF

J: TRBJ2-5
D: TRBD1
V: TRBV6-1
CDR3: CASRDRGTKTQYF

J: TRBJ2-3
D: NA
V: TRBV5-1
CDR3: CASSHGTDLDTQYF

J: TRBJ2-1
D: TRBD1
V: TRBV15
CDR3: CATTAGRDRERYNEQFF

J: TRBJ1-6
D: TRBD1
V: TRBV5-6
CDR3: CASRSWTGNSPLHF